This T cell receptor (beta chain) was identified during a study of lymphopenia after photon versus proton radiotherapy. Method: immunoSEQ multiplex PCR; TCRdb's copy keeps in-frame clones and lacks some. The sample shows tens of thousands of clones, 82% of them seen only once. In regard to this clone: The antigen remains undetermined.

Points from the study as a whole: Authors raise, but do not show, better survival with proton therapy. Post-nadir TCR diversity decline inversely tracked overall survival among those who died. Photon-treated patients lost naive T cells and TCR diversity; proton-treated stayed stable. Post-nadir diversity loss with photons came from oligoclonal expansion, particularly CD8+ Temra cells.

V dropped 2 bases and J dropped 8; count of bases not matched to a gene: 7. This CDR3 contains 17 residues. The germline V gene encodes CDR1 MNHNS and CDR2 SASEGT. The TCR was taken from a woman aged 70-85 years with pancreatic cancer. The chain uses TRBV6-1 and TRBJ2-2; 14 nucleotides agree with TRBD2. The source material was peripheral blood, sampled from a patient treated with proton-based radiotherapy. The CDR3 DNA sequence: TGTGCCAGCAGTGAACGGGGACTAGCGGGAGTAGGGGGGGAGCTGTTTTTT. Its translation is CASSERGLAGVGGELFF.